Listed below are T cell receptor beta chains from one sample, sequenced in a study of identifying expanded T cells in peripheral blood. TCRdb's table, derived via immunoSEQ multiplex PCR, lists solely in-frame clones and lacks some. This table holds some 81,000 clones, approximately 84% found once. Sequences were obtained from blood. The receptors were gathered from a person aged 18-70 years in good health. Each CDR3 is given with its conserved first and last residue. D genes are given only for firm matches. Size values are once, few and many counts, or a class for expanded clones, and some rows have none.

cdr3_nt: TGTGCCAGCAGCCAGATACTAGCGCCCTACAATGAGCAGTTCTTC; cdr3_aa: CASSQILAPYNEQFF; v_call: TRBV9; j_call: TRBJ2-1; d_call: TRBD2; clone_size: -
cdr3_nt: TGTGCCAGCAGTCAAACTACAGGACAGAGCTACACCTTC; cdr3_aa: CASSQTTGQSYTF; v_call: TRBV6-6; j_call: TRBJ1-2; d_call: -; clone_size: once
cdr3_nt: TGTGCCAGCAGCTCCTCCGGTTTCGAAAACTATGGCTACACCTTC; cdr3_aa: CASSSSGFENYGYTF; v_call: TRBV7-2; j_call: TRBJ1-2; d_call: -; clone_size: -
cdr3_nt: TGTGCCACGATCGGGTGGGGAAGTAACACCGGGGAGCTGTTTTTT; cdr3_aa: CATIGWGSNTGELFF; v_call: TRBV6-5; j_call: TRBJ2-2; d_call: -; clone_size: -
cdr3_nt: TGCGCCAGCAGCCCGCTCTTTACAGCAGACACCGGGGAGCTGTTTTTT; cdr3_aa: CASSPLFTADTGELFF; v_call: TRBV5-1; j_call: TRBJ2-2; d_call: -; clone_size: once
cdr3_nt: TGTGCCAGCAGCCAAGGGCGGGCAGCCTCTGTAATGAACACTGAAGCTTTCTTT; cdr3_aa: CASSQGRAASVMNTEAFF; v_call: TRBV7-2; j_call: TRBJ1-1; d_call: -; clone_size: -
cdr3_nt: TGTGCCAGCACCTTCGACAGGAGTAACTATGGCTACACCTTC; cdr3_aa: CASTFDRSNYGYTF; v_call: TRBV6-5; j_call: TRBJ1-2; d_call: -; clone_size: -
cdr3_nt: TGTGCCAGCAGCTTATCGACTAGTTTCATCAATGAGCAGTTCTTC; cdr3_aa: CASSLSTSFINEQFF; v_call: TRBV11-3; j_call: TRBJ2-1; d_call: -; clone_size: -
cdr3_nt: TGTGCCAGCAGTTTATCGGTTGGGGGCGAGCAGTACTTC; cdr3_aa: CASSLSVGGEQYF; v_call: TRBV27; j_call: TRBJ2-7; d_call: -; clone_size: few
cdr3_nt: TGCGCCAGCAGCCAAGAGACGACAGTTAACTATGGCTACACCTTC; cdr3_aa: CASSQETTVNYGYTF; v_call: TRBV4-1; j_call: TRBJ1-2; d_call: -; clone_size: -
cdr3_nt: TGTGCCAGCAGCCTGTGGACTAGCGGAAAAAAGGACGAGCAGTACTTC; cdr3_aa: CASSLWTSGKKDEQYF; v_call: TRBV7-8; j_call: TRBJ2-7; d_call: TRBD2; clone_size: -
cdr3_nt: TGTGCCACGGGCCGGGATGGCTACACCTTC; cdr3_aa: CATGRDGYTF; v_call: TRBV19; j_call: TRBJ1-2; d_call: -; clone_size: -
cdr3_nt: TGTGCCAGCAGCTCCACCGCAGACAGGGGGCCGGTTTACGAGCAGTACTTC; cdr3_aa: CASSSTADRGPVYEQYF; v_call: TRBV13; j_call: TRBJ2-7; d_call: TRBD1; clone_size: -
cdr3_nt: TGTGCCAGCAGCGAACGACTAGCGGGATGGGGTAATGAGCAGTTCTTC; cdr3_aa: CASSERLAGWGNEQFF; v_call: TRBV9; j_call: TRBJ2-1; d_call: TRBD2; clone_size: -
cdr3_nt: TGTGCCAGCTCACCTGCCGGGACTAGCGGGTACGAGCAGTACTTC; cdr3_aa: CASSPAGTSGYEQYF; v_call: TRBV7-9; j_call: TRBJ2-7; d_call: TRBD2; clone_size: -
cdr3_nt: TGTGCCAGCAGCATAAACCAAGGGACAGATGGCTACACCTTC; cdr3_aa: CASSINQGTDGYTF; v_call: TRBV11-2; j_call: TRBJ1-2; d_call: TRBD1; clone_size: -
cdr3_nt: TGTGCCAGCAGCGTAGGTCCGGGCGACGAGCAGTACTTC; cdr3_aa: CASSVGPGDEQYF; v_call: TRBV9; j_call: TRBJ2-7; d_call: -; clone_size: -
cdr3_nt: TGTGCCAGCAGCGCGGCACTAGCGGGAGGCATTCAGTACTTC; cdr3_aa: CASSAALAGGIQYF; v_call: TRBV5-6; j_call: TRBJ2-4; d_call: TRBD2; clone_size: -
cdr3_nt: TGTGCCAGCAGCGTAGCTGGCTCTGGGGCCAACGTCCTGACTTTC; cdr3_aa: CASSVAGSGANVLTF; v_call: TRBV9; j_call: TRBJ2-6; d_call: -; clone_size: -
cdr3_nt: TGTGCCAGCAGCTTAGCAACGAACACTGAAGCTTTCTTT; cdr3_aa: CASSLATNTEAFF; v_call: TRBV7-3; j_call: TRBJ1-1; d_call: -; clone_size: -
cdr3_nt: TGTGCCAGCAGCTTATTTGGGTCTCCCACAGATACGCAGTATTTT; cdr3_aa: CASSLFGSPTDTQYF; v_call: TRBV7-3; j_call: TRBJ2-3; d_call: -; clone_size: -
cdr3_nt: TGTGCCATCAGTGAGTCGCGAGGGAGCACCGGGGAGCTGTTTTTT; cdr3_aa: CAISESRGSTGELFF; v_call: TRBV10-3; j_call: TRBJ2-2; d_call: -; clone_size: once
cdr3_nt: TGTGCCAGCAGCAGAACGACAGCCCTAAATCAGCCCCAGCATTTT; cdr3_aa: CASSRTTALNQPQHF; v_call: TRBV7-2; j_call: TRBJ1-5; d_call: -; clone_size: -
cdr3_nt: TGTGCCAGCAGTTCCCTAGGAAGGACGAGCTCCTACGAGCAGTACTTC; cdr3_aa: CASSSLGRTSSYEQYF; v_call: TRBV28; j_call: TRBJ2-7; d_call: -; clone_size: -
cdr3_nt: TGTGCCTGGAAATCCGGGGCGGTAAACACCATATATTTT; cdr3_aa: CAWKSGAVNTIYF; v_call: TRBV30; j_call: TRBJ1-3; d_call: -; clone_size: -
cdr3_nt: TGTGCCAGCAGCAAGGATATCTACGAGCAGTACTTC; cdr3_aa: CASSKDIYEQYF; v_call: TRBV28; j_call: TRBJ2-7; d_call: -; clone_size: -
cdr3_nt: TGTGCCAGCGCCTATCGGGGAGGGGACACTGAAGCTTTCTTT; cdr3_aa: CASAYRGGDTEAFF; v_call: TRBV6-6; j_call: TRBJ1-1; d_call: -; clone_size: -
cdr3_nt: TGTGCCAGTAGTCTATCAACAGGGGGCGTTCAGCCCCAGCATTTT; cdr3_aa: CASSLSTGGVQPQHF; v_call: TRBV19; j_call: TRBJ1-5; d_call: TRBD1; clone_size: -
cdr3_nt: TGTGCCACCAGCAGAGATCTGAAGGAGACCCAGTACTTC; cdr3_aa: CATSRDLKETQYF; v_call: TRBV15; j_call: TRBJ2-5; d_call: -; clone_size: -
cdr3_nt: TGTGCCAGCAGCTTAGACAGGGCGGTAGCTTTCTTT; cdr3_aa: CASSLDRAVAFF; v_call: TRBV7-2; j_call: TRBJ1-1; d_call: -; clone_size: -
cdr3_nt: TGCGCCAGCAGCCAGGAGTCTAGCGGGAGGGGGGAGACCCAGTACTTC; cdr3_aa: CASSQESSGRGETQYF; v_call: TRBV4-1; j_call: TRBJ2-5; d_call: TRBD2; clone_size: -
cdr3_nt: TGTGCCAGCTCACCACCGTCGGGGACAGGGACCTACGAGCAGTACTTC; cdr3_aa: CASSPPSGTGTYEQYF; v_call: TRBV18; j_call: TRBJ2-7; d_call: TRBD1; clone_size: -
cdr3_nt: TGTGCCAGCAGCGTAGGGTGGGGCACTGAAGCTTTCTTT; cdr3_aa: CASSVGWGTEAFF; v_call: TRBV9; j_call: TRBJ1-1; d_call: -; clone_size: -
cdr3_nt: TGTGCCAGCAGCGTAGAGGGTTCCAGGGTTGTACGTGGCTACACCTTC; cdr3_aa: CASSVEGSRVVRGYTF; v_call: TRBV9; j_call: TRBJ1-2; d_call: -; clone_size: -
cdr3_nt: TGTGCCAGCAGCTTGCGGGGGGCGAACACTGAAGCTTTCTTT; cdr3_aa: CASSLRGANTEAFF; v_call: TRBV5-5; j_call: TRBJ1-1; d_call: -; clone_size: -
cdr3_nt: TGTGCCAGCAGCATTCGACCGGGACTAGCGGGAGAGACCCAGTACTTC; cdr3_aa: CASSIRPGLAGETQYF; v_call: TRBV5-6; j_call: TRBJ2-5; d_call: TRBD2; clone_size: -
cdr3_nt: TGTGCCAGCAGCTCATCAGTGGATACGCAGTATTTT; cdr3_aa: CASSSSVDTQYF; v_call: TRBV11-3; j_call: TRBJ2-3; d_call: -; clone_size: once
cdr3_nt: TGTGCCAGCAGTTTACTTGGGACTGGAAACACCATATATTTT; cdr3_aa: CASSLLGTGNTIYF; v_call: TRBV28; j_call: TRBJ1-3; d_call: -; clone_size: few
cdr3_nt: TGTGCCAGCTCACCAAGAAGGGCCCAAGAGACCCAGTACTTC; cdr3_aa: CASSPRRAQETQYF; v_call: TRBV18; j_call: TRBJ2-5; d_call: -; clone_size: -
cdr3_nt: TGTGCCAGTTACGGGGGAGGACGAGGCTACACCTTC; cdr3_aa: CASYGGGRGYTF; v_call: TRBV19; j_call: TRBJ1-2; d_call: -; clone_size: -
cdr3_nt: TGCGCCAGTAACGGTGGCGTGGGGAACACTGAAGCTTTCTTT; cdr3_aa: CASNGGVGNTEAFF; v_call: TRBV5-1; j_call: TRBJ1-1; d_call: -; clone_size: -
cdr3_nt: TGTGCCTGGCGGGGGGGCACTGAAGCTTTCTTT; cdr3_aa: CAWRGGTEAFF; v_call: TRBV30; j_call: TRBJ1-1; d_call: -; clone_size: -
cdr3_nt: TGTGCCAGCAGCCGACAGGGGGCGTCTGGAAACACCATATATTTT; cdr3_aa: CASSRQGASGNTIYF; v_call: TRBV7-9; j_call: TRBJ1-3; d_call: TRBD1; clone_size: many
cdr3_nt: TGCGCCAGCAGCCAAGACATGGGGCCGGCTGAGCAGTTCTTC; cdr3_aa: CASSQDMGPAEQFF; v_call: TRBV4-3; j_call: TRBJ2-1; d_call: -; clone_size: -
cdr3_nt: TGCGCCAGCAGCTTGGGGGACCTCGGGACTAGCGGGATCGGGGAGACCCAGTACTTC; cdr3_aa: CASSLGDLGTSGIGETQYF; v_call: TRBV5-1; j_call: TRBJ2-5; d_call: TRBD2; clone_size: -
cdr3_nt: TGTGCCAGCAGGCCCAGGGGTACCTATGGCTACACCTTC; cdr3_aa: CASRPRGTYGYTF; v_call: TRBV6-1; j_call: TRBJ1-2; d_call: -; clone_size: -
cdr3_nt: TGTGCCAGCAGCCAAGTTTCTCAGAGACTAGCGGGGAATGAGCAGTTCTTC; cdr3_aa: CASSQVSQRLAGNEQFF; v_call: TRBV4-2; j_call: TRBJ2-1; d_call: TRBD2; clone_size: few
cdr3_nt: TGTGCCAGTAGCCAAACTAGCGGCGGGGAGCTGTTTTTT; cdr3_aa: CASSQTSGGELFF; v_call: TRBV19; j_call: TRBJ2-2; d_call: TRBD2; clone_size: -
cdr3_nt: TGTGCCAGCAGTCCCGGGACTAGCGGGATGAGTGAGCAGTTCTTC; cdr3_aa: CASSPGTSGMSEQFF; v_call: TRBV7-2; j_call: TRBJ2-1; d_call: TRBD2; clone_size: -
cdr3_nt: TGTGCCAGCAGCTTCCGGGACACGCAGGGTGAGCAGTACTTC; cdr3_aa: CASSFRDTQGEQYF; v_call: TRBV5-5; j_call: TRBJ2-7; d_call: -; clone_size: few
cdr3_nt: TGTGCCAGCAGCTTAGACAGGGTGTACTACAATGAGCAGTTCTTC; cdr3_aa: CASSLDRVYYNEQFF; v_call: TRBV5-5; j_call: TRBJ2-1; d_call: TRBD1; clone_size: -
cdr3_nt: TGTGCCAGCAGCTTAGGGATCCAAGACACTAAAGCAGATACGCAGTATTTT; cdr3_aa: CASSLGIQDTKADTQYF; v_call: TRBV11-2; j_call: TRBJ2-3; d_call: -; clone_size: few
cdr3_nt: TGCGCCAGCAGCCAAGGACTTAGCGGGAGGGCCCGTCGTGGAAATGAGCAGTTCTTC; cdr3_aa: CASSQGLSGRARRGNEQFF; v_call: TRBV4-3; j_call: TRBJ2-1; d_call: TRBD2; clone_size: -